Listed below are T cell receptor beta chains from one sample, sequenced in a study of blood T cell repertoires in COVID-19. Clones were sequenced by immunoSEQ multiplex PCR, and TCRdb holds only the in-frame ones, with some missing. The sample records fewer than 350,000 clones, approximately 87% being singletons. The specimen sequenced was peripheral blood. Receptors were obtained from a woman in her 30s with COVID-19, enrolled during active disease. Each CDR3 is given with its conserved first and last residue. The D gene is left open where the match is weak. Expanded clones get a size class; other rows say once, few or many, or leave the size out.

>TRBJ1-6|.|TRBV5-4|.
CASSTHRNSPLHF
TGTGCCAGCAGCACCCACAGAAATTCACCCCTCCACTTT
>TRBJ1-5|.|TRBV4-1|few
CASSRPEGNQPQHF
TGCGCCAGCAGCCGGCCCGAGGGAAATCAGCCCCAGCATTTT
>TRBJ2-3|.|TRBV6-4|.
CASSESMGHTQYF
TGTGCCAGCAGTGAATCCATGGGCCATACGCAGTATTTT
>TRBJ1-2|.|TRBV7-9|.
CASSLSPTGNYGYTF
TGTGCCAGCAGCCTATCACCGACGGGTAACTATGGCTACACCTTC
>TRBJ1-4|.|TRBV27|.
CASSSLTVNEKLFF
TGTGCCAGCAGTTCCTTGACAGTTAATGAAAAACTGTTTTTT
>TRBJ1-1|.|TRBV9|.
CASSAAAGTNTEAFF
TGTGCCAGCAGCGCGGCCGCAGGGACTAACACTGAAGCTTTCTTT
>TRBJ1-5|.|TRBV6-1|.
CASTGLLYSNQPQHF
TGTGCCAGCACCGGACTCCTTTATAGCAATCAGCCCCAGCATTTT
>TRBJ1-2|.|TRBV4-1|.
CASSQAPGGYGYTF
TGCGCCAGCAGCCAAGCACCCGGGGGCTATGGCTACACCTTC
>TRBJ2-5|TRBD2|TRBV5-1|.
CASSLDGTRPQETQYF
TGCGCCAGCAGCTTAGACGGGACTAGGCCCCAAGAGACCCAGTACTTC
>TRBJ1-1|.|TRBV10-1|.
CASSEYGETEAFF
TGCGCCAGCAGCGAGTATGGGGAGACTGAAGCTTTCTTT